The clone carrying this T cell receptor beta chain was found many times. This entry belongs to a study of T-cell reconstitution after alpha-beta-depleted transplantation in children. CDR3 length: 15 amino acids. CDR1 DFQATT and CDR2 SNEGSKA come from the germline V gene (reference sequence). Trimming stripped 8 bases from V and 4 bases from J, with 23 bases between. For TCRbeta, the library was prepared with unique molecular identifiers. TCRdb analysed the PCR reads with MiXCR anew, one entry per CDR3 protein. The data contain approximately 8,700 distinct CDR3 sequences, about 15% of them singletons. The rearrangement uses TRBV20-1 and TRBJ2-5; D might be TRBD1 or TRBD2, each matching 6 bases. The source of this sequence is a male patient younger than 18 who had a stem cell transplant for acute lymphoblastic leukemia, so the T cells may come from the graft donor. Sequences were derived from PBMCs, mostly from graft donor cells, sampled 60 days after TCRalphabeta/CD19-depleted stem cell transplant. DNA for the CDR3: TGCAGTCTCGGGAGTGCCACACAGGGAGCAGAGACCCAGTACTTC. Its protein is CSLGSATQGAETQYF.